A selection of T cell receptor beta chains follows, all from one sample in a study of shared clonotypes between healthy human individuals. Clones were sequenced by immunoSEQ multiplex PCR, and TCRdb holds only the in-frame ones, with some missing. This sample carries 950,000 to 1,200,000 clones, 77% of them seen once, and the ten largest clones take 0.85% to 1%. Source material: memory CD4+ T cells from PBMCs. The receptors shown here come from a man between 18 and 29 years old in good health. Some clones in this sample may be carry-over from other donors' samples. The CDR3 runs from the conserved cysteine through the conserved F or W. Fields, in order: CDR3 protein, CDR3 DNA, D gene, clone size, J gene, V gene. D genes are given only for firm matches. Only part of the rows carry a size: once, few, many, or a class if the clone is expanded.

CDR3aa: CTSHDGYSNYGYTF; CDR3nt: TGTACCAGCCACGACGGGTATTCTAACTATGGCTACACCTTC; d_gene: .; abundance: .; j_gene: TRBJ1-2; v_gene: TRBV2
CDR3aa: CSTLDREAFF; CDR3nt: TGCAGCACCCTAGACCGTGAAGCTTTCTTT; d_gene: .; abundance: .; j_gene: TRBJ1-1; v_gene: TRBV29-1
CDR3aa: CASSEFRAGGGEQYF; CDR3nt: TGTGCCAGCAGTGAATTCCGTGCGGGAGGGGGCGAGCAGTACTTC; d_gene: TRBD2; abundance: .; j_gene: TRBJ2-7; v_gene: TRBV25-1
CDR3aa: CASSLGAEYNEQFF; CDR3nt: TGCGCCAGCAGCTTGGGGGCGGAGTACAATGAGCAGTTCTTC; d_gene: .; abundance: .; j_gene: TRBJ2-1; v_gene: TRBV5-1
CDR3aa: CASSQLAGVSYEQFF; CDR3nt: TGCGCCAGCAGCCAGTTAGCGGGAGTGTCGTATGAGCAGTTCTTC; d_gene: TRBD2; abundance: .; j_gene: TRBJ2-1; v_gene: TRBV4-1
CDR3aa: CASGPLGFGDTQYF; CDR3nt: TGTGCCAGCGGCCCCCTCGGGTTTGGAGATACGCAGTATTTT; d_gene: .; abundance: .; j_gene: TRBJ2-3; v_gene: TRBV7-9
CDR3aa: CASSESRGHGNTIYF; CDR3nt: TGTGCCAGCAGTGAGTCCAGGGGGCATGGAAACACCATATATTTT; d_gene: TRBD1; abundance: once; j_gene: TRBJ1-3; v_gene: TRBV2
CDR3aa: CAWNRLGYEQYF; CDR3nt: TGTGCCTGGAATAGACTCGGTTACGAGCAGTACTTC; d_gene: .; abundance: .; j_gene: TRBJ2-7; v_gene: TRBV30
CDR3aa: CASSATGTSLHF; CDR3nt: TGTGCCAGCAGTGCAACCGGGACGTCCCTCCACTTT; d_gene: .; abundance: .; j_gene: TRBJ1-6; v_gene: TRBV25-1
CDR3aa: CASRTGIRRPQHF; CDR3nt: TGTGCCAGCAGGACAGGGATACGTCGGCCCCAGCATTTT; d_gene: TRBD1; abundance: .; j_gene: TRBJ1-5; v_gene: TRBV28
CDR3aa: CASSVSETYEQYF; CDR3nt: TGTGCCAGCAGTGTGTCAGAGACCTACGAGCAATACTTC; d_gene: .; abundance: .; j_gene: TRBJ2-7; v_gene: TRBV6-1